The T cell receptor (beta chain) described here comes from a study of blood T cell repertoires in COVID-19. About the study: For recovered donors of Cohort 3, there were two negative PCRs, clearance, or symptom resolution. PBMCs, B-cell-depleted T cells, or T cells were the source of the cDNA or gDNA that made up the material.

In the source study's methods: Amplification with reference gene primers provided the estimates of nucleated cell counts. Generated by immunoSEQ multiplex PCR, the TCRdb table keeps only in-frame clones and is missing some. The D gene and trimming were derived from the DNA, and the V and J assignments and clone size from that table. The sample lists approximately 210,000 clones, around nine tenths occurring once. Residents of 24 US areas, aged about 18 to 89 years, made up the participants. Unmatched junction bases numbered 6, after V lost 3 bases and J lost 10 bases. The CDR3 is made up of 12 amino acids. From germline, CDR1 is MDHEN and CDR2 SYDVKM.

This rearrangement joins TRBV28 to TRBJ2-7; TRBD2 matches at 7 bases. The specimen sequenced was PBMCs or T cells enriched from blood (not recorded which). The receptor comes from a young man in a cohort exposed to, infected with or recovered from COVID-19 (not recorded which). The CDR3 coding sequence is TGTGCCAGCAGTTTCGGCGGGAGTGGCCAGTACTTC. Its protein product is CASSFGGSGQYF.